This T cell receptor (beta chain) was profiled in a study of T cell responses to AZD1222 COVID-19 vaccine. Assay: immunoSEQ multiplex PCR; the TCRdb copy retains only in-frame clones and omits some. The data contain more than 110,000 clones, 80% to 90% of them singletons. The CDR3 totals 20 residues. The trim removed 2 bases at V and 8 bases at J, leaving 23 bases unmatched. Germline lookup yields CDR1 SGHDN and CDR2 FVKESK. The rearrangement links TRBV14 to TRBJ2-1, with 8 bases matching TRBD2. The source is an adult in good health. The material was peripheral blood, obtained on day 0 of AZD1222 vaccination. As DNA, the CDR3 is TGTGCCAGCAGCCAACTTGGGAGGTTACCTAAGCGGGAGAAGGCGGATGAGCAGTTCTTC. Translated, it gives CASSQLGRLPKREKADEQFF.